This T cell receptor (beta chain) appears in the sequencing data of a study of blood T cell repertoires in COVID-19. Study at large: The United States, Italy and Spain were the sources of the acute and convalescent COVID-19 samples. PBMCs, B-cell-depleted T cells, or T cells provided the cDNA or gDNA that made up the material.

The Seattle patients joined while their infection was active and were tracked longitudinally afterward. Source study methods: Reference gene primer amplification yielded estimated nucleated cell counts. Sequencing used immunoSEQ multiplex PCR; TCRdb keeps in-frame clones, though not all of them. D and trimming come from the DNA, and the V and J calls and clone size come from that table. The repertoire includes 200,000 to 250,000 clones, more than 80% of them detected once, and around 1.3% sits in the top ten. Trimming took 4 bases from V and 0 from J, leaving 16 bases between them. Per germline, CDR1 SGDLS and CDR2 YYNGEE. The CDR3 is 16 amino acids.

Sequencing input: peripheral blood. This sequence originates from a woman aged 25 to 45 with COVID-19, enrolled during active disease. This chain links TRBV9 with TRBJ1-1, with D possibly matching TRBD1 (6 bases). The CDR3 region is CASSPGGQIMNTEAFF. The CDR3 bases are TGTGCCAGCAGCCCAGGTGGACAGATCATGAACACTGAAGCTTTCTTT.